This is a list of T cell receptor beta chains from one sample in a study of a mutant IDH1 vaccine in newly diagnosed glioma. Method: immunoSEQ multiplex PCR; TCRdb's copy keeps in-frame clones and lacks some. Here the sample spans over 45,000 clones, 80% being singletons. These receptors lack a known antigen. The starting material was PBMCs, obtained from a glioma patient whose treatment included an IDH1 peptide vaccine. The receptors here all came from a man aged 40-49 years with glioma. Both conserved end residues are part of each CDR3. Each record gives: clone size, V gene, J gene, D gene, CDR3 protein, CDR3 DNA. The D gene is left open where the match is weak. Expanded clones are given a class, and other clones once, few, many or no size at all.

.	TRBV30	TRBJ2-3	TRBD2	CAWTERGGGQVDTQYF	TGTGCCTGGACCGAGAGAGGCGGGGGGCAAGTAGATACGCAGTATTTT
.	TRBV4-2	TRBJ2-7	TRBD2	CASSQRGSGGALAGEQYF	TGTGCCAGCAGCCAACGGGGTAGCGGGGGGGCCTTGGCAGGCGAGCAGTACTTC
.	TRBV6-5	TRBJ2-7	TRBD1	CASSYGTGTYEQYF	TGTGCCAGCAGTTACGGGACAGGGACCTACGAGCAGTACTTC
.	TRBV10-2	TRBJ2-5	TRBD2	CASTPGSGGAGETQYF	TGCGCCAGCACCCCCGGTAGCGGGGGGGCGGGAGAGACCCAGTACTTC
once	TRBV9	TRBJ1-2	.	CASASSIYGYTF	TGTGCCAGCGCCAGTTCGATCTATGGCTACACCTTC
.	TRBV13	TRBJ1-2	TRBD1	CASSHTGGHGYTF	TGTGCCAGCAGCCATACAGGGGGGCATGGCTACACCTTC
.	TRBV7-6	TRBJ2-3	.	CASSLAVGSTDTQYF	TGTGCCAGCAGCTTAGCGGTGGGGTCCACAGATACGCAGTATTTT
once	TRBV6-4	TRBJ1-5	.	CASSSPGSNNQPQHF	TGTGCCAGCAGTAGTCCGGGGAGTAACAATCAGCCCCAGCATTTT
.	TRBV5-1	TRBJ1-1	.	CASSLQGWNTEAFF	TGCGCCAGCAGCCTACAGGGTTGGAACACTGAAGCTTTCTTT
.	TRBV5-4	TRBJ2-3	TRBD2	CASSFVAGSTDTQYF	TGTGCCAGCAGCTTTGTAGCGGGGAGCACAGATACGCAGTATTTT
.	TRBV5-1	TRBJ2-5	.	CASSLALGPQETQYF	TGCGCCAGCAGCTTGGCGTTAGGCCCTCAAGAGACCCAGTACTTC
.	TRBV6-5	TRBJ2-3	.	CASSYLGGLVADTQYF	TGTGCCAGCAGTTACCTTGGGGGATTGGTCGCAGATACGCAGTATTTT
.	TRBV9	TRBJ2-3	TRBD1	CASSGRGPSTDTQYF	TGTGCCAGCAGCGGCAGGGGGCCTAGCACAGATACGCAGTATTTT
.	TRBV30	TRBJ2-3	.	CAWRGNPQGTQYF	TGTGCCTGGAGAGGTAACCCCCAGGGTACGCAGTATTTT
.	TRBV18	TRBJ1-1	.	CASSRRQTGTNTEAFF	TGTGCCAGCTCACGACGTCAGACAGGTACGAACACTGAAGCTTTCTTT
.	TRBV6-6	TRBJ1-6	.	CASSPGPAILHF	TGTGCCAGCAGCCCAGGTCCAGCCATCCTCCACTTT
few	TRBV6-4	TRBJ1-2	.	CAIQGIDGYTF	TGTGCCATCCAGGGGATCGATGGCTACACCTTC
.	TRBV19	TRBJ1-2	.	CASRAGGDGYTF	TGTGCCAGTAGGGCGGGGGGCGATGGCTACACCTTC
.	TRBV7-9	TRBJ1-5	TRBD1	CASSSDRDQPQHF	TGTGCCAGCAGCTCAGACAGGGATCAGCCCCAGCATTTT
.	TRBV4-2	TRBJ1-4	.	CASSREGRIATNEKLFF	TGTGCCAGCAGCCGAGAGGGTCGAATAGCAACTAATGAAAAACTGTTTTTT
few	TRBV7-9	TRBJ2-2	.	CATLGGPNTGELFF	TGTGCCACCCTGGGGGGACCGAACACCGGGGAGCTGTTTTTT
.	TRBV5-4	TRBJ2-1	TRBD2	CASSPGLVPEQFF	TGTGCCAGCAGCCCAGGACTAGTACCTGAGCAGTTCTTC
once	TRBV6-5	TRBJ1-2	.	CASSYGGAAINYGYTF	TGTGCCAGCAGTTACGGCGGGGCAGCGATTAACTATGGCTACACCTTC
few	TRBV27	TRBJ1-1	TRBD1	CASRWTGSTEAFF	TGTGCCAGCAGGTGGACAGGGAGCACTGAAGCTTTCTTT
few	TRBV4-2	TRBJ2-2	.	CASSRTFGELFF	TGTGCCAGCAGCCGGACTTTCGGGGAGCTGTTTTTT
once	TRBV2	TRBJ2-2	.	CASQGGGAGELFF	TGTGCCAGCCAGGGGGGTGGGGCCGGGGAGCTGTTTTTT
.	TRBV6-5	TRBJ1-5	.	CASSYRGGNQPQHF	TGTGCCAGCAGTTACAGGGGGGGCAATCAGCCCCAGCATTTT
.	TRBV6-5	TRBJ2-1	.	CASSPDSWNNEQFF	TGTGCCAGCAGTCCCGACTCGTGGAACAATGAGCAGTTCTTC
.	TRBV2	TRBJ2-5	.	CASSLRGRVQETQYF	TGTGCCAGCAGCCTACGTGGGCGAGTTCAAGAGACCCAGTACTTC
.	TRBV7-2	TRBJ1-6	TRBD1	CASSSGTGISPLHF	TGTGCCAGCAGCTCCGGGACAGGGATTTCACCCCTCCACTTT
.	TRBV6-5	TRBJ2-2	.	CASSPGGETGELFF	TGTGCCAGCAGCCCCGGCGGGGAAACCGGGGAGCTGTTTTTT
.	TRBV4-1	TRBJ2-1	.	CASSQGGLRDEQFF	TGCGCCAGCAGCCAAGGCGGGCTAAGGGATGAGCAGTTCTTC
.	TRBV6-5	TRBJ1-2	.	CASSSEGGSDGYTF	TGTGCCAGCAGCAGTGAGGGGGGTTCGGATGGCTACACCTTC
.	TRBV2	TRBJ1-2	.	CASGLYGYTF	TGTGCCAGCGGGCTTTATGGCTACACCTTC
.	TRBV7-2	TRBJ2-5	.	CASSRIPQETQYF	TGTGCCAGCAGCCGGATCCCTCAAGAGACCCAGTACTTC
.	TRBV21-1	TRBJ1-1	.	CASSNGQGLVGTEAFF	TGTGCCAGCAGCAACGGACAGGGTTTAGTTGGCACTGAAGCTTTCTTT
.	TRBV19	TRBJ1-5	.	CASSGGPSHQPQHF	TGTGCCAGTAGTGGGGGCCCGAGTCATCAGCCCCAGCATTTT
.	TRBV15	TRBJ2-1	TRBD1	CATSKTLTGGDHNEQFF	TGTGCCACCAGCAAGACCCTGACAGGGGGCGACCACAATGAGCAGTTCTTC
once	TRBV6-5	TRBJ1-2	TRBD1	CASSYETGDGYTF	TGTGCCAGCAGTTACGAGACAGGGGATGGCTACACCTTC
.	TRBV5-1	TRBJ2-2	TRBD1	CASSTPGTGVTGELFF	TGCGCCAGCAGCACACCGGGGACAGGGGTTACCGGGGAGCTGTTTTTT
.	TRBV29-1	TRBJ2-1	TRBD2	CSVESWAGGREQFF	TGCAGCGTTGAGAGCTGGGCGGGGGGCCGTGAGCAGTTCTTC
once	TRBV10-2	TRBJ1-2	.	CASSENGAGVGYTF	TGCGCCAGCAGTGAAAATGGGGCAGGAGTTGGCTACACCTTC
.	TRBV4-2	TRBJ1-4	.	CASSQEFSDGKLFF	TGTGCCAGCAGCCAAGAATTCAGTGACGGGAAACTGTTTTTT
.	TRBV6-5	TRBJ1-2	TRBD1	CASSYSWDRGHYGYTF	TGTGCCAGCAGTTACTCGTGGGACAGGGGGCACTATGGCTACACCTTC
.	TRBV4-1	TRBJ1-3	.	CASSQGEEASGNTIYF	TGCGCCAGCAGCCAGGGAGAGGAAGCGTCTGGAAACACCATATATTTT
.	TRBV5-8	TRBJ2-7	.	CASSFDLPRSYEQYF	TGTGCCAGCAGCTTTGATCTACCACGCTCCTACGAGCAGTACTTC
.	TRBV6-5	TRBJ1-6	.	CASSYGGQVNSPLHF	TGTGCCAGCAGTTACGGAGGGCAGGTTAATTCACCCCTCCACTTT
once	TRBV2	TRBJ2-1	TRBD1	CASSDWTGGVEQFF	TGTGCCAGCAGTGACTGGACAGGGGGCGTGGAGCAGTTCTTC
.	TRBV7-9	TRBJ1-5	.	CASSFSGSNQPQHF	TGTGCCAGCAGCTTCAGTGGTAGCAATCAGCCCCAGCATTTT